This entry concerns a single T cell receptor (beta chain). The assay was immunoSEQ multiplex PCR, and TCRdb's table has in-frame clones only and misses some. The table includes some 100,000 clones, about nine tenths detected once. This CDR3 spans 17 amino acids. The V gene's germline CDR1 is SGDLS and CDR2 YYNGEE. Trimming took 0 bases from V and 4 from J; bases not matched to a gene: 7. The sample originates from a study of T cell responses to AZD1222 COVID-19 vaccine. The receptor comes from an adult in good health. The sequencing here drew on peripheral blood, taken on day 0 of AZD1222 vaccination. The gene calls are TRBV9 and TRBJ2-1; 10 bases are a match to TRBD1. CDR3 nucleotide sequence: TGTGCCAGCAGCGTAGGGACCGGGACAGGGGTATACAATGAGCAGTTCTTC. Its translation: CASSVGTGTGVYNEQFF.